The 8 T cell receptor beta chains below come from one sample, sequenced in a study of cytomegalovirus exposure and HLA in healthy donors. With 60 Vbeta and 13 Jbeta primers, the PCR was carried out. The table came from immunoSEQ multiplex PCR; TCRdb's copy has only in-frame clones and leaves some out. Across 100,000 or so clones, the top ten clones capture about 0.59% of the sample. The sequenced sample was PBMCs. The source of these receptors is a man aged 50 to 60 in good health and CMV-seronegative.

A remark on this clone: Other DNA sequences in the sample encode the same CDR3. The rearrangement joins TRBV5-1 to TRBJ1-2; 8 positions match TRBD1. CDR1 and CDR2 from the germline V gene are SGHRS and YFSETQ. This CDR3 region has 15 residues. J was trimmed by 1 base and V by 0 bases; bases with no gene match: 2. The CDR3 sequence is CASSLVTGGNYGYTF. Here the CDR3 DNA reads TGCGCCAGCAGCTTGGTCACAGGGGGTAACTATGGCTACACCTTC.

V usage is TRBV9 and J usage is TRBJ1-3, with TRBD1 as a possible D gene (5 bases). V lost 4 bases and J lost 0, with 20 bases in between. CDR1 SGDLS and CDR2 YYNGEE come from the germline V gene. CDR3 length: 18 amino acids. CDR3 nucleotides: TGTGCCAGCAGCCATTCCCGGGGGGAGGCCTCCTCTGGAAACACCATATATTTT. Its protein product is CASSHSRGEASSGNTIYF.

The CDR3 DNA sequence: TGTGCCAGCAGCGTTGGGGGGGCCTTGAACACTGAAGCTTTCTTT. As protein: CASSVGGALNTEAFF. This chain joins TRBV9 and TRBJ1-1; perhaps TRBD1 as D (6 bases). V was clipped by 2 bases and J by 0 bases, with 11 bases between them. This CDR3 region has 15 residues. Germline V gene lookup returns CDR1 SGDLS and CDR2 YYNGEE.

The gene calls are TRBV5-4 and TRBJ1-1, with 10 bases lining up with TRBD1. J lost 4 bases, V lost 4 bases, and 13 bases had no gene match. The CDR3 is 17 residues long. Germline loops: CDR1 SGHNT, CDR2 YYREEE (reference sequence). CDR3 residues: CASSKGQGIGIGTEAFF. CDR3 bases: TGTGCCAGCAGCAAGGGACAGGGGATCGGAATTGGCACTGAAGCTTTCTTT.

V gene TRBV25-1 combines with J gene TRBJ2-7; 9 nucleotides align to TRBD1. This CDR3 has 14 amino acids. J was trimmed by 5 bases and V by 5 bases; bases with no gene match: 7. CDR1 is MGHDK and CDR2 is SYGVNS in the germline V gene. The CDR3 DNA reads TGTGCCAGCAGTAGTTACAGGGGGCTAAACGAGCAGTACTTC. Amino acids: CASSSYRGLNEQYF.

The CDR3 loop reads CASSQWTGAASSYNEQFF. The CDR3 DNA is TGCGCCAGCAGCCAATGGACAGGGGCCGCGAGCTCCTACAATGAGCAGTTCTTC. This chain links TRBV4-3 with TRBJ2-1, with TRBD1 matching over 9 bases. The CDR3 is 18 amino acids. Unmatched junction bases numbered 8, after V lost 2 bases and J lost 0 bases. From germline, CDR1 is LGHNA and CDR2 YSLEER.

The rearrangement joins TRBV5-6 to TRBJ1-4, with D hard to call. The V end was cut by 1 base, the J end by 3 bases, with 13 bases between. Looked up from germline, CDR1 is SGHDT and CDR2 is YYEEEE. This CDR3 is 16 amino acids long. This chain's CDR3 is CASSLTSGSANEKLFF. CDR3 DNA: TGTGCCAGCAGCTTGACCTCAGGCTCGGCTAATGAAAAACTGTTTTTT.

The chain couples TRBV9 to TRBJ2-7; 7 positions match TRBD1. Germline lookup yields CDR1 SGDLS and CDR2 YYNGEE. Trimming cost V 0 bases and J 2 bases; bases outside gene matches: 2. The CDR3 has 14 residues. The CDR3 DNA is TGTGCCAGCAGCGTAGGAGGGGGCGCCTACGAGCAGTACTTC. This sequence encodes CASSVGGGAYEQYF.